The T cell receptor (beta chain) under discussion was sequenced for a study of cytotoxic CD8 clonotypes in ibrutinib-treated CLL. Study-level points and caveats: Contraction or stability on treatment characterized the public clonotypes, which were uncommon. At the start, clonality exceeded age-matched healthy donors and followed circulating CD8+ T-cell counts. Sample timing was unmatched between remission and later-progressing patients; lymph nodes unstudied.

Of note for this clone: The antigen remains unidentified.

The V gene's germline CDR1 is SEHNR and CDR2 FQNEAQ (reference sequence). V lost 6 bases, J lost 0 bases, and 8 bases stayed unmatched. The CDR3 consists of 16 residues. The data were produced by immunoSEQ multiplex PCR, yet TCRdb's version contains in-frame clones alone and is incomplete. The table has 100,000 to 150,000 clones, approximately 85% seen once. V and J are TRBV7-9 and TRBJ2-1; 7 bases are shared with TRBD1. The source is a human donor with chronic lymphocytic leukemia. The sequencing used PBMCs, collected after 24 months of ibrutinib treatment. In DNA form, the CDR3 reads TGTGCCAGCAGGACGCCGGGACAGAGCTCCTACAATGAGCAGTTCTTC. Its protein product is CASRTPGQSSYNEQFF.